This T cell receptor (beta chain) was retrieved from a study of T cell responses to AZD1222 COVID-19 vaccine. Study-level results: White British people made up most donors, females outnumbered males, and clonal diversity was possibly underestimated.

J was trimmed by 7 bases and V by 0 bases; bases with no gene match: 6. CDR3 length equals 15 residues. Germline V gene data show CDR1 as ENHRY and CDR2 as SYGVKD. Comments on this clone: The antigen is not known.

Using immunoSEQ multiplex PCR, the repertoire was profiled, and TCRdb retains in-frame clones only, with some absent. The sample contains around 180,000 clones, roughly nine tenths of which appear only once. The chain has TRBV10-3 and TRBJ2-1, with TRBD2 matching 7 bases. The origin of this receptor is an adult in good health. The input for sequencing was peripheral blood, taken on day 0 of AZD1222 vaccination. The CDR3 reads CAISESGGSRNEQFF. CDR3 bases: TGTGCCATCAGTGAGTCGGGCGGGAGTAGGAATGAGCAGTTCTTC.